This T cell receptor (beta chain) derives from a study of T cell responses to AZD1222 COVID-19 vaccine. As for the study in general: The study pooled second doses at about 4 or about 12 weeks. Study-wide points: Just a handful of people given AZD1222 tested seropositive at baseline. Regions left unmutated in variants are reportedly the target of nearly half of spike-specific TCRs. Two AZD1222 administrations were followed by greater Spike-specific TCR breadth and depth.

TCRdb's copy holds only in-frame clones and misses some; the assay was immunoSEQ multiplex PCR. The repertoire holds 150,000 to 180,000 clones, with more than 90% as singletons. With respect to this clone: Its antigen remains unknown.

V gave up 0 bases and J gave up 5 bases, with 11 bases separating them. Looked up from germline, CDR1 is SGHRS and CDR2 is YFSETQ. The CDR3 has 14 residues. The sample here was peripheral blood, taken on day 0 of AZD1222 vaccination. This chain uses TRBV5-1 with TRBJ1-1; D remains ambiguous. This sequence was found in an adult in good health. CDR3 in DNA: TGCGCCAGCAGCTTGGCCCCAGGAGGGACTGAAGCTTTCTTT. This sequence encodes CASSLAPGGTEAFF.